This T cell receptor beta chain was captured in a study of T cell responses to AZD1222 COVID-19 vaccine. This clone was observed a few times. The repertoire was sequenced with immunoSEQ multiplex PCR; TCRdb's copy has only in-frame clones and lacks some. Of around 150,000 clones listed, more than 80% are singletons. In germline, CDR1 is SGHDT, CDR2 YYEEEE. Trimming left V 0 bases short and J 3 bases short, with 12 bases between. The CDR3 loop spans 15 amino acids. The sequence derives from an adult in good health. This material consisted of peripheral blood, taken on day 0 of AZD1222 vaccination. V usage is TRBV5-6 and J usage is TRBJ1-2; D is possibly TRBD1 (5 bases). CDR3 residues: CASSLVQGTDYGYTF. Here the CDR3 DNA reads TGTGCCAGCAGCTTGGTCCAGGGAACGGACTATGGCTACACCTTC.